The entry that follows covers one T cell receptor (beta chain) sequence. Its binding antigen is unknown. No base-level quality is on record; no much larger clone is a single base apart. The CDR3 regions of human TCRbeta chains were analyzed by immunosequencing. Concerning the study's data processing: Repertoire TCRs were checked for matches against a reference library of SARS-CoV-2-specific TCRs that had been generated using the MIRA antigen-specificity platform. Breadth meant the fraction of unique TCRs that were SARS-CoV-2-associated, whereas depth meant the fraction of total T cells that were SARS-CoV-2-associated. Using the MIRA data, each spike-specific TCR was mapped to the spike region that the TCR reacts to and placed in a CD4 or CD8 class. Log10-transformed breadth and depth values were compared by one-way ANOVA with Sidak's multiple comparisons tests. Here the immuneACCESS table is served through TCRdb, limited to in-frame sequences with V and J called. Missing clones are a known gap in these copies; in checked studies unresolved V genes cover under half, and the rest lacks a known reason. V and J calls plus clone size are reproduced from that table; the DNA served to infer D and trimming. This sample lists just over 15,000 clones; about 87% were detected once. Jointly, the top ten make up roughly 3% of the sample.

In light of the paper, this sample's time point label describes: about 28 days (+/-7) after the second vaccine dose. AZD1222 recipients whose second dose came at about 4 weeks and those whose second dose came at about 12 weeks were combined into one group, since spike-specific TCR depth and breadth did not differ between the two schedules. Samples from vaccinated people were obtained from the UK trials COV001 and COV002, which included a single-blind randomized controlled phase 2/3 trial of AZD1222 (ChAdOx1 nCoV-19) in healthy adults. For TCRbeta chain sequencing, PBMC samples from trial participants were taken at day 0 and at day 28 after the second dose. The CDR3 numbers 15 residues from cysteine through phenylalanine. Left in the record is the CDR3 DNA by itself, 45 bases read in frame from the first base. CDR1 and CDR2, per the germline V gene, are MNHEY and SVGAGI. Here V drops 5 bases and J drops 7 bases, and the junction holds 4 bases not matched to any gene.

The record originates from a study of T cell responses to AZD1222 COVID-19 vaccine (dated by TCRdb to the early 2020s). Notes on the research overall: A total of 230 to 250 trial participants underwent TCR sequencing, of whom 200 to 220 had received two doses of AZD1222 and 26 had received two doses of the MenACWY control vaccine. Trial participants were enrolled by age into 18-55, 56-69 and 70-plus year subgroups, with 148, 28 and 57 TCR-sequenced participants respectively. The research as a whole found: Most participants were white British and females outnumbered males, and the authors suggested that clonal diversity may have been underestimated. In the small 56-69-year group, the increase in depth fell short of significance, most likely because of low power. Spike-specific TCR breadth and depth rose significantly after two AZD1222 doses compared with day 0 and with MenACWY recipients. Vaccine-associated CD4 TCRs spanned the whole spike protein, with dominant responses in regions 160-218 and 743-854. Reportedly, close to half of the unique spike-specific TCRs recognized epitopes lying outside the regions that are mutated in the B.1.351 and B.1.1.7 variants. Conclusions about previously exposed vaccinees are limited, since just a handful of AZD1222 recipients were seropositive for SARS-CoV-2 at baseline. Because no day 14 peak-response samples were available, the repertoires could be characterized only after the peak T cell response.

The sequence derives from an adult who received the AZD1222 COVID-19 vaccine. The chain is encoded by TRBV6-5 joined to TRBJ1-6; a stretch of 11 junction bases matches TRBD1. The sample in question was peripheral blood, obtained 28 days after the second AZD1222 dose. The DNA sequence is TGTGCCAGCAGTACCCGGGACAGGGGGAATTCACCCCTCCACTTT. It specifies CASSTRDRGNSPLHF.